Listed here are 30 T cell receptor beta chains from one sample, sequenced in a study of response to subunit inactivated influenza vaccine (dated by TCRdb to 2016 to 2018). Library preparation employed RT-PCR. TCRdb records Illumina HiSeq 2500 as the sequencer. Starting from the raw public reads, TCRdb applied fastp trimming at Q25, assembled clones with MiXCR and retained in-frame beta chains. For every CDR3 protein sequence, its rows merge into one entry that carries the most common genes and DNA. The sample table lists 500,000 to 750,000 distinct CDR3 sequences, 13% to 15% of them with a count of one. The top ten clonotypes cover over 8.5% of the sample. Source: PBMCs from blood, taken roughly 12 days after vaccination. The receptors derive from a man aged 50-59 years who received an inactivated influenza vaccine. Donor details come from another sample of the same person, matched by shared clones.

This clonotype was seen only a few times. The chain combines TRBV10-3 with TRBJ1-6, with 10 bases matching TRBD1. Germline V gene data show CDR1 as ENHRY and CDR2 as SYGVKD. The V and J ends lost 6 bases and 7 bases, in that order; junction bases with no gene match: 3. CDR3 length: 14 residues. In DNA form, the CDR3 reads TGTGCCATCAGAACGACAGGGGGCAATTCACCCCTCCACTTT. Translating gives CAIRTTGGNSPLHF.

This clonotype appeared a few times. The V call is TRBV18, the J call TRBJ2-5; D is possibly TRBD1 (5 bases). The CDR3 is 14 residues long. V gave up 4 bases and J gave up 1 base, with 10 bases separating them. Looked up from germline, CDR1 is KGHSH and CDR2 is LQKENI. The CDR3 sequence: CASSQSGPQETQYF. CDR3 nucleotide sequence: TGTGCCAGCTCACAGTCAGGGCCCCAAGAGACCCAGTACTTC.

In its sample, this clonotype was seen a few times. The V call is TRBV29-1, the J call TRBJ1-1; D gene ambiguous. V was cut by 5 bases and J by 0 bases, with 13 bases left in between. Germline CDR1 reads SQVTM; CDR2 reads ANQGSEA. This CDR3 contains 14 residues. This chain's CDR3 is CSVPGGRMNTEAFF. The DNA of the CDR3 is TGCAGCGTTCCTGGCGGCAGGATGAACACTGAAGCTTTCTTT.

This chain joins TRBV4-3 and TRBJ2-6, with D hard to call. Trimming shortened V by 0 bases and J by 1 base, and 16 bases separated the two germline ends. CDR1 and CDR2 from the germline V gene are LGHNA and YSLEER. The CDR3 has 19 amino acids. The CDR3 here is CASSQDFPDELSGANVLTF. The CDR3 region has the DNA TGCGCCAGCAGCCAAGATTTCCCAGACGAACTGTCTGGGGCCAACGTCCTGACTTTC.

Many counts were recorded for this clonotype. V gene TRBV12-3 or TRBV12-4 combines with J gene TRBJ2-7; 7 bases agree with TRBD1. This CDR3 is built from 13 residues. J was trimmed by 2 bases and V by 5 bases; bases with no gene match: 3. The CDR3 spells CASSEGQTYEQYF. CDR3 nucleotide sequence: TGTGCCAGCAGTGAGGGACAGACCTACGAGCAGTACTTC.

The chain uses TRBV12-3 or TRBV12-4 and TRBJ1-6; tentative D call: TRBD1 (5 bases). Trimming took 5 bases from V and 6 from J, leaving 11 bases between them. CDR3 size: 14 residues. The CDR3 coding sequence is TGTGCCAGCAGTATCCGACAGTTTAATTCACCCCTCCACTTT. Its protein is CASSIRQFNSPLHF.

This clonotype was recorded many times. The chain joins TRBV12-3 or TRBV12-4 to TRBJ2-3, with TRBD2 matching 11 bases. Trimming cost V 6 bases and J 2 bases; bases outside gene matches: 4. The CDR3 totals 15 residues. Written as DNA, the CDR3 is TGTGCCAGCAGCCTAGCGGGGGGAAACACAGATACGCAGTATTTT. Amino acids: CASSLAGGNTDTQYF.

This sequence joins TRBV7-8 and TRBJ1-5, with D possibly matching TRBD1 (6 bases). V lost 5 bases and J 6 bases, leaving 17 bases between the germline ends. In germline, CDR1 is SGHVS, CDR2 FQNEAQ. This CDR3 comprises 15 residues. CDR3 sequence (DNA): TGTGCCAGCAGCAATATACAGGGAGGCATTCAGCCCCAGCATTTT. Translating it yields CASSNIQGGIQPQHF.

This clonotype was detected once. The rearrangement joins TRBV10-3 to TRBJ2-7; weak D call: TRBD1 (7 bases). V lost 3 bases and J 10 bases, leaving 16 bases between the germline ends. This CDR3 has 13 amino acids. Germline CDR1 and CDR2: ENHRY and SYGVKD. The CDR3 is CAISERGKGAQYF. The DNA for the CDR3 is TGTGCCATCAGTGAACGGGGGAAGGGGGCCCAGTACTTC.

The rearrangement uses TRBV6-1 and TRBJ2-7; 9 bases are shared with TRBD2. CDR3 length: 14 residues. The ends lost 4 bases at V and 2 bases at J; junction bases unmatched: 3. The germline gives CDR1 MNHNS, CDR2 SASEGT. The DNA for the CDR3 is TGTGCCAGCAGTGTAGCGGGAGTAGCCTACGAGCAGTACTTC. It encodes CASSVAGVAYEQYF.

The CDR3 protein is CASSLEARGHHEQYF. CDR3 DNA sequence: TGTGCCAGCAGCTTAGAGGCACGGGGTCACCACGAGCAGTACTTC. The V call is TRBV7-2, the J call TRBJ2-7; D is possibly TRBD2 (5 bases). Trimming took 1 base from V and 5 from J, leaving 15 bases between them. Germline CDR1 reads SGHTA; CDR2 reads FQGNSA. CDR3 size: 15 residues.

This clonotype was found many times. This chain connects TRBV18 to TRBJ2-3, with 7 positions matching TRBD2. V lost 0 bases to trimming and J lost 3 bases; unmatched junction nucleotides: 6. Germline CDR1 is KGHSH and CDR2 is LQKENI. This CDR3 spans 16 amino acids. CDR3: CASSPPTSLSTDTQYF. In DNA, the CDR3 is TGTGCCAGCTCACCACCGACTAGCCTCTCGACAGATACGCAGTATTTT.

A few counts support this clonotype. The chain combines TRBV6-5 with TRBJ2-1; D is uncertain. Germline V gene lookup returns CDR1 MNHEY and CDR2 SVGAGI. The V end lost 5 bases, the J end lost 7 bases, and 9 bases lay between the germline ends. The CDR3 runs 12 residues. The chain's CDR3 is CASSPTDNEQFF. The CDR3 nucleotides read TGTGCCAGCAGTCCCACTGATAATGAGCAGTTCTTC.

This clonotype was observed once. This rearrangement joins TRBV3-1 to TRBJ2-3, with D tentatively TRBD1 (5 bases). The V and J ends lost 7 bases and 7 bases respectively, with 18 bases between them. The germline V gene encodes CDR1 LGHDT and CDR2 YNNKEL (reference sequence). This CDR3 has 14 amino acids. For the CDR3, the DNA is TGTGCCAGCACCGTCAGGGCGATCTTAAATACGCAGTATTTT. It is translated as CASTVRAILNTQYF.

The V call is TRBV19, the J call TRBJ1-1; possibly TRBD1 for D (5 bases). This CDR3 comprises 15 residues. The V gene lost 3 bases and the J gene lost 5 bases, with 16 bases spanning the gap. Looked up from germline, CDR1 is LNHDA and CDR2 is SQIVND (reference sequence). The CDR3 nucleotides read TGTGCCAGTAGTATCTCCGGGACGGCGCGTACTGAAGCTTTCTTT. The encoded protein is CASSISGTARTEAFF.

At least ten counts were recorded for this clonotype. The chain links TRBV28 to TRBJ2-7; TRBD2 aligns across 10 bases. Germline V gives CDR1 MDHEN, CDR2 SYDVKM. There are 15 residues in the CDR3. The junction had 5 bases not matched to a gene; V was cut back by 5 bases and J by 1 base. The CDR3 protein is CASSPSGRRSYEQYF. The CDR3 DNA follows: TGTGCCAGCAGTCCTAGCGGGAGAAGGTCCTACGAGCAGTACTTC.

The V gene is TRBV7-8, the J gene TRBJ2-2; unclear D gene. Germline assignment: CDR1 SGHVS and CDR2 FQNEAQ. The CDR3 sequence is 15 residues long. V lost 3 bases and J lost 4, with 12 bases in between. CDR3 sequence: CASSFVGGRTGELFF. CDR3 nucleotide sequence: TGTGCCAGCAGCTTTGTGGGCGGCCGCACCGGGGAGCTGTTTTTT.

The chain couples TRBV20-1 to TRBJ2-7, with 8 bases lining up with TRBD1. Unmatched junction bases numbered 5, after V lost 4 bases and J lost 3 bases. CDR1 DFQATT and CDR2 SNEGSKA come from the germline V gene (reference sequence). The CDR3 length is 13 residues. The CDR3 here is CSAKMGQDYEQYF. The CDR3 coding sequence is TGCAGTGCTAAGATGGGACAGGACTACGAGCAGTACTTC.

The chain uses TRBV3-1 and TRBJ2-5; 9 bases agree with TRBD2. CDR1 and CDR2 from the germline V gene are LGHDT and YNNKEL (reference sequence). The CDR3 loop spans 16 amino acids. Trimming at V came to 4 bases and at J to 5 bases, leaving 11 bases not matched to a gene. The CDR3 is CASSPWSSGVGETQYF. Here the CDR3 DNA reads TGTGCCAGCAGCCCCTGGTCTAGCGGGGTGGGGGAGACCCAGTACTTC.

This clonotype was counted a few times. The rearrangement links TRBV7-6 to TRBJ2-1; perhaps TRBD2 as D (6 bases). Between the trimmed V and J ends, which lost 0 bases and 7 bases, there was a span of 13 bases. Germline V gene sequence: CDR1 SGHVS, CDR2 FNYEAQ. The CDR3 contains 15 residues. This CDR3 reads CASSLALASVNEQFF. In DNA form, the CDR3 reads TGTGCCAGCAGCTTAGCGCTGGCTAGCGTAAATGAGCAGTTCTTC.

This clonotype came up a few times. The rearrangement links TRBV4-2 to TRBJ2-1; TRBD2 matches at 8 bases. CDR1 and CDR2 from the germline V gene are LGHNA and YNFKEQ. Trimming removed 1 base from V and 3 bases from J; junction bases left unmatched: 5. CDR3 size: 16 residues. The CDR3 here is CASSQGSSGFYNEQFF. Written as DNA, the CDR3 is TGTGCCAGCAGCCAAGGGTCTAGCGGGTTCTACAATGAGCAGTTCTTC.

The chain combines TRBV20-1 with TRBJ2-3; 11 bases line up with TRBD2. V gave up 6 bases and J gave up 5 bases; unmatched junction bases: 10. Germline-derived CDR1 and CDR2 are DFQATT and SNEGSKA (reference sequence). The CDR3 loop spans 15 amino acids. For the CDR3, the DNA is TGCAGTGCAACCGGGACCCTAGCGGGGGGAGATACGCAGTATTTT. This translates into CSATGTLAGGDTQYF.

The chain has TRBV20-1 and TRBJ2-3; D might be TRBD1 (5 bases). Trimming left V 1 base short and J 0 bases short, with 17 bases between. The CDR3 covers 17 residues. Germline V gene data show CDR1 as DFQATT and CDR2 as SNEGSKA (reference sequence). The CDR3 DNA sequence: TGCAGTGCTAGAGGCCGACAGCTCCAATCTAGCACAGATACGCAGTATTTT. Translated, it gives CSARGRQLQSSTDTQYF.

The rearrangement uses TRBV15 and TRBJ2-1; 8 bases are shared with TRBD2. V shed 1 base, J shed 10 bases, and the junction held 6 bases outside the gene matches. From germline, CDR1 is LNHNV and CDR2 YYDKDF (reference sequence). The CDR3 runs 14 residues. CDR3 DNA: TGTGCCACCAGCAGAGCGGGACTAGTTAAAGAGCAGTTCTTC. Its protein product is CATSRAGLVKEQFF.

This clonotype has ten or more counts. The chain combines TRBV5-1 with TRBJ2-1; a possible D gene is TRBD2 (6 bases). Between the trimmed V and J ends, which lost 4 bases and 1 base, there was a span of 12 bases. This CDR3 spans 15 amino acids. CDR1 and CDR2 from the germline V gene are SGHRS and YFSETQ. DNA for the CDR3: TGCGCCAGCAGCCGACTAGTCGCTTCCTACAATGAGCAGTTCTTC. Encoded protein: CASSRLVASYNEQFF.

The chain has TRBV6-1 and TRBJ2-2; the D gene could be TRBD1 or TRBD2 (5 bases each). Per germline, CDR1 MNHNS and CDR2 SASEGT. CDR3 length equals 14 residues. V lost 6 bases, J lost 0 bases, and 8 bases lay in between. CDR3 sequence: CASSRDANTGELFF. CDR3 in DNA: TGTGCCAGCAGCCGGGACGCGAACACCGGGGAGCTGTTTTTT.

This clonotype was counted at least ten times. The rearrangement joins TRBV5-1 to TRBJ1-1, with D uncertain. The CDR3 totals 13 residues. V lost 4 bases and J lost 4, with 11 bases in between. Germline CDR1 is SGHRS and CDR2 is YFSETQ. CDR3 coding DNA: TGCGCCAGCAGCCGCTGGGAGGGCACTGAAGCTTTCTTT. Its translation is CASSRWEGTEAFF.

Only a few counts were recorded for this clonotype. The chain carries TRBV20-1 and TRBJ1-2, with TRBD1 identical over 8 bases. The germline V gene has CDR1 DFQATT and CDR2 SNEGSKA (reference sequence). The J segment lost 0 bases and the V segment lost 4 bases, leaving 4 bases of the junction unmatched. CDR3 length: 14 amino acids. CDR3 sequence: CSAKTGATNYGYTF. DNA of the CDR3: TGCAGTGCTAAGACAGGGGCCACTAACTATGGCTACACCTTC.

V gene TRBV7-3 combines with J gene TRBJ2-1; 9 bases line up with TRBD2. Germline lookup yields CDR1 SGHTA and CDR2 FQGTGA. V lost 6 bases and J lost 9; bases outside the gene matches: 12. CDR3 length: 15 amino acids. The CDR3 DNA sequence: TGTGCCAGCAGTAGGCTAGCGGGAAACAAGGGTGAGCAGTTCTTC. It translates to CASSRLAGNKGEQFF.

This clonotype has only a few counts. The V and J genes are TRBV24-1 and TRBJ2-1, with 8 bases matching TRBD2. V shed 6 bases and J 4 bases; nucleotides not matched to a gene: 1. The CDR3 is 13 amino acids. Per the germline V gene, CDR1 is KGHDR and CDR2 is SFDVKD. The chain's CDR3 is CATSLAGYNEQFF. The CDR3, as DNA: TGTGCCACCAGTTTAGCGGGGTACAATGAGCAGTTCTTC.